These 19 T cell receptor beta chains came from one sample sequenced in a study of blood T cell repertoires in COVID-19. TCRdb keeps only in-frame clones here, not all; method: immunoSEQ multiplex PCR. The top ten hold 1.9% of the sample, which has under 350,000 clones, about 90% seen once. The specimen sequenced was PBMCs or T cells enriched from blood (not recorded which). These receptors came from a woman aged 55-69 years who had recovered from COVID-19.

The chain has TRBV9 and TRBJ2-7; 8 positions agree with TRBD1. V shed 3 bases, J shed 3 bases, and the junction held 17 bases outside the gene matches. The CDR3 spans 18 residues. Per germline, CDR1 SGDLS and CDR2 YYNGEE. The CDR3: CASSGRCVCQGANYEQYF. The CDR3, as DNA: TGTGCCAGCAGCGGGAGATGTGTTTGCCAGGGGGCCAACTACGAGCAGTACTTC.

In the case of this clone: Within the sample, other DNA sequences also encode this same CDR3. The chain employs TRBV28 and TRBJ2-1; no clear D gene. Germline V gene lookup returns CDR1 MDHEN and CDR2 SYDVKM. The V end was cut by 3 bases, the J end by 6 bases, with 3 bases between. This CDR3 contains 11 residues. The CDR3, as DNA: TGTGCCAGCAGTTTGCGCAATGAGCAGTTCTTC. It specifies CASSLRNEQFF.

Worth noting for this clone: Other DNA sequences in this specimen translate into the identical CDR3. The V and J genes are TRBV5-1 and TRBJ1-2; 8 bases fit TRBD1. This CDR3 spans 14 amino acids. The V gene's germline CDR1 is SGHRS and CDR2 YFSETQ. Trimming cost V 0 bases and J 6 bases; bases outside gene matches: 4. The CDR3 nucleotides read TGCGCCAGCAGCTTGGCCGGACAGGGTGATGGCTACACCTTC. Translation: CASSLAGQGDGYTF.

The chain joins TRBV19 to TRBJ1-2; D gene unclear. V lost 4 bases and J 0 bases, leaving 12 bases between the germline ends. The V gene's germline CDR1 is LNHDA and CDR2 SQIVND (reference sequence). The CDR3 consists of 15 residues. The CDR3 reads CASSTGHSTNYGYTF. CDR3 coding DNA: TGTGCCAGTAGTACTGGCCACAGCACTAACTATGGCTACACCTTC. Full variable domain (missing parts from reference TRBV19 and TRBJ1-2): DGGITQSPKYLFRKEGQNVTLSCEQNLNHDAMYWYRQDPGQGLRLIYYSQIVNDFQKGDIAEGYSVSREKKESFPLTVTSAQKNPTAFYLCASSTGHSTNYGYTFGSGTRLTVV.

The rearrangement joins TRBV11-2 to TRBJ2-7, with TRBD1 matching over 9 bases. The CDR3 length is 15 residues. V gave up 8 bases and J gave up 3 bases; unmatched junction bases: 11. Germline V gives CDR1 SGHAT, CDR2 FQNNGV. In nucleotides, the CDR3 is TGTGCCAGCCGCCGACCGGGACAGGGATACTACGAGCAGTACTTC. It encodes CASRRPGQGYYEQYF.

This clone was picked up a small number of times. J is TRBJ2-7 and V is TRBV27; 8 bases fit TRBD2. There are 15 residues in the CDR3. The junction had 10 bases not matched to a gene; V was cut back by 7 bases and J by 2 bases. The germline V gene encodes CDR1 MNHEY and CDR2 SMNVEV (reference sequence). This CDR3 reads CASTLRTGGPYEQYF. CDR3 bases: TGTGCCAGCACCCTGCGTACGGGAGGGCCCTACGAGCAGTACTTC.

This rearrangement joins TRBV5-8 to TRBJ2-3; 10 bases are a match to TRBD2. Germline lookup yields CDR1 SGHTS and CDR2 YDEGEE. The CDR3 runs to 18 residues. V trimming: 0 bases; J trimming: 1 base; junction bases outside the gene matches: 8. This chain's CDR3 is CASSLVGLAGDRTDTQYF. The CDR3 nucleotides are TGTGCCAGCAGCTTGGTCGGGCTAGCGGGGGACCGCACAGATACGCAGTATTTT.

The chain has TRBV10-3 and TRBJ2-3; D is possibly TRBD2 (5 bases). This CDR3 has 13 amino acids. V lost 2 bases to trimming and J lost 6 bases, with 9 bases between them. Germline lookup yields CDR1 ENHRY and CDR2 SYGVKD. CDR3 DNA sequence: TGTGCCATCAGTGAGGGAGGTTGGGATACGCAGTATTTT. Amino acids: CAISEGGWDTQYF.

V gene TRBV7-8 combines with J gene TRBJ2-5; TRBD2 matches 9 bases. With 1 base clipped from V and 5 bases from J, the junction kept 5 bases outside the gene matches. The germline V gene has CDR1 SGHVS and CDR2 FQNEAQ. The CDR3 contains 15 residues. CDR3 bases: TGTGCCAGCAGCTTAGGACTAGCGGACAGTGAGACCCAGTACTTC. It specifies CASSLGLADSETQYF.

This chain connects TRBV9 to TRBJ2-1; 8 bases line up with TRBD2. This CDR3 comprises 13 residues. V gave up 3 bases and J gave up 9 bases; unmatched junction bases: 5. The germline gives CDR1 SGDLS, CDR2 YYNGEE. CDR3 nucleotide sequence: TGTGCCAGCAGCGGAAGCGGGGGATTTGAGCAGTTCTTC. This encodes CASSGSGGFEQFF.

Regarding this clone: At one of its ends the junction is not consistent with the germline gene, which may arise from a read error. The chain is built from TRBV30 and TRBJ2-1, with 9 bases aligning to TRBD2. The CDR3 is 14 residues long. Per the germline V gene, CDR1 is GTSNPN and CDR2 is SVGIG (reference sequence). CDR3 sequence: CARSSGSWGNEQFF. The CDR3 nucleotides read TGTGCCCGGAGTAGCGGGAGTTGGGGCAATGAGCAGTTCTTC.

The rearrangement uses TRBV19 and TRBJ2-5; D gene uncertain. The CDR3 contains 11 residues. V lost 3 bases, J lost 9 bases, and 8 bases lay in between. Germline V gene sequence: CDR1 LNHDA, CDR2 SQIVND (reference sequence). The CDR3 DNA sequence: TGTGCCAGTAGTATTGGCCAGTCCCAGTACTTC. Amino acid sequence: CASSIGQSQYF.

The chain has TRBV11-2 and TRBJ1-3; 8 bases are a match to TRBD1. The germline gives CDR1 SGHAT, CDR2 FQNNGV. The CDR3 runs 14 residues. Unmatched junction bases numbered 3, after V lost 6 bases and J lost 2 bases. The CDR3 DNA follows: TGTGCCAGCAGACCGACAGGGGCTGGAAACACCATATATTTT. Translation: CASRPTGAGNTIYF. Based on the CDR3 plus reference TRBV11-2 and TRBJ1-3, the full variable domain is EAGVAQSPRYKIIEKRQSVAFWCNPISGHATLYWYQQILGQGPKLLIQFQNNGVVDDSQLPKDRFSAERLKGVDSTLKIQPAKLEDSAVYLCASRPTGAGNTIYFGEGSWLTVV.

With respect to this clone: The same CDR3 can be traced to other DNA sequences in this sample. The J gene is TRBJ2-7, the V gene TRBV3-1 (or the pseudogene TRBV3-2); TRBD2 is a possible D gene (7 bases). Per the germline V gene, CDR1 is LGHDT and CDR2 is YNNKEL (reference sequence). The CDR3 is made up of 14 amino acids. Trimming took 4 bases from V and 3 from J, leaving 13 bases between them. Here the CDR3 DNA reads TGTGCCAGCAGCCCCTCGGGGGGCCTCTACGAGCAGTACTTC. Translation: CASSPSGGLYEQYF.

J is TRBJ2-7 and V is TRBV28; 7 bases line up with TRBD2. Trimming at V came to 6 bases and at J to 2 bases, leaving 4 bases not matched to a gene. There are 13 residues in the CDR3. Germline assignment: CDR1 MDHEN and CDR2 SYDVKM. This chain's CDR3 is CASREAGTYEQYF. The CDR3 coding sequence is TGTGCCAGCAGAGAAGCGGGAACCTACGAGCAGTACTTC.

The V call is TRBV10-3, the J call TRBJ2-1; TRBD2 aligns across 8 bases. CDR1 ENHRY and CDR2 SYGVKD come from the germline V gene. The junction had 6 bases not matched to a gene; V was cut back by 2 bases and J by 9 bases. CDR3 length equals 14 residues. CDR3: CAISEPGLVIEQFF. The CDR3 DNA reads TGTGCCATCAGTGAGCCGGGACTAGTGATTGAGCAGTTCTTC.

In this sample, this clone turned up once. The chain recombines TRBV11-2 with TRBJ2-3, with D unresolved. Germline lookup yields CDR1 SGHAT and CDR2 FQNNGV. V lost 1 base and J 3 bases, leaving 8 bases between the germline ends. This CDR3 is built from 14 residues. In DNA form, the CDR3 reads TGTGCCAGCAGCTTAGCTCTTCTGACAGATACGCAGTATTTT. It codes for CASSLALLTDTQYF.

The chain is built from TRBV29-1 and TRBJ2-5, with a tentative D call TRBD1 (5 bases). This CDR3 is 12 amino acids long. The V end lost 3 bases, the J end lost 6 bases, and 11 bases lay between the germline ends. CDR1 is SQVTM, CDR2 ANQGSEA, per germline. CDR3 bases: TGCAGCGTTGAGGCAGGGTCGAAGACCCAGTACTTC. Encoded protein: CSVEAGSKTQYF.

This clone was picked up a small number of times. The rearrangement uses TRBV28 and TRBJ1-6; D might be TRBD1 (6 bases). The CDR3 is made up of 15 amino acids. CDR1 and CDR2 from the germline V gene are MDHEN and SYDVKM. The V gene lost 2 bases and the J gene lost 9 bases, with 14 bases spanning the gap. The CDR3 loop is CASSLRRDKGSPLHF. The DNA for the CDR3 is TGTGCCAGCAGTTTACGCCGGGACAAAGGTTCACCCCTCCACTTT.